A single sample is the source of the 32 T cell receptor beta chains below, sequenced in a study of OX40 agonist ivuxolimab in advanced cancers. The repertoire was sequenced with immunoSEQ multiplex PCR; TCRdb's copy has only in-frame clones and lacks some. The sample has about 45,000 clones; approximately 91% are singletons. The source was CD4+ or CD8+ T cells sorted from blood, collected in a trial of the OX40 agonist ivuxolimab. The receptors originated from an adult with an advanced solid tumor such as melanoma, head and neck, liver or kidney cancer.

Concerning this clone: The same CDR3 also results from other DNA sequences found in this sample. J is TRBJ2-1 and V is TRBV29-1, with 10 positions matching TRBD2. From germline, CDR1 is SQVTM and CDR2 ANQGSEA. This CDR3 has 13 amino acids. The V gene end was trimmed by 6 bases and the J gene end by 9 bases; junction bases not matched to a gene: 8. The CDR3 nucleotides read TGCAGCGTAGCGGGGGGGACGTTGATTGAGCAGTTCTTC. Residues: CSVAGGTLIEQFF.

This chain joins TRBV5-6 and TRBJ1-2; D gene unclear. In germline, CDR1 is SGHDT, CDR2 YYEEEE. The V end lost 4 bases, the J end lost 12 bases, and 13 bases lay between the germline ends. The CDR3 contains 11 residues. The CDR3 DNA sequence: TGTGCCAGCAGCCGTGACCTCGCGGACACCTTC. Protein sequence: CASSRDLADTF. Full variable domain (remainder filled in from reference TRBV5-6 and TRBJ1-2): DAGVTQSPTHLIKTRGQQVTLRCSPKSGHDTVSWYQQALGQGPQFIFQYYEEEERQRGNFPDRFSGHQFPNYSSELNVNALLLGDSALYLCASSRDLADTFGSGTRLTVV.

This clone has just one count. CDR3 coding DNA: TGTGCCAGTAGCAACCCGACTAGCGGGTTTTCCTACAATGAGCAGTTCTTC. Amino acid sequence: CASSNPTSGFSYNEQFF. This chain uses TRBV19 with TRBJ2-1, with TRBD2 identical over 10 bases. CDR3 length: 17 residues. Germline V CDR1 and CDR2: LNHDA, SQIVND (reference sequence). V dropped 6 bases and J dropped 1; count of bases not matched to a gene: 9.

The J gene is TRBJ2-7, the V gene TRBV28, with D hard to call. There are 12 residues in the CDR3. Germline V gives CDR1 MDHEN, CDR2 SYDVKM. The V end lost 6 bases, the J end lost 1 base, and 7 bases lay between the germline ends. The CDR3 sequence: CASRYGSYEQYF. The CDR3 DNA sequence: TGTGCCAGCAGATACGGTTCCTACGAGCAGTACTTC.

The chain recombines TRBV5-1 with TRBJ2-7; 10 bases map to TRBD2. Looked up from germline, CDR1 is SGHRS and CDR2 is YFSETQ. CDR3 length: 17 residues. The J segment lost 5 bases and the V segment lost 7 bases, leaving 18 bases of the junction unmatched. The chain's CDR3 is CASQGLAIREGIHEQYF. The CDR3, as DNA: TGCGCCAGCCAGGGACTAGCGATCCGAGAAGGTATCCACGAGCAGTACTTC. The entire variable domain, with the rest obtained from reference TRBV5-1 and TRBJ2-7, is as follows: KAGVTQTPRYLIKTRGQQVTLSCSPISGHRSVSWYQQTPGQGLQFLFEYFSETQRNKGNFPGRFSGRQFSNSRSEMNVSTLELGDSALYLCASQGLAIREGIHEQYFGPGTRLTVT.

V is TRBV6-1 and J is TRBJ2-7; D perhaps matches TRBD1 (6 bases). The CDR3 covers 13 residues. The ends were cut back, 3 bases at V and 5 bases at J, with 11 bases in the middle. In germline, CDR1 is MNHNS, CDR2 SASEGT. CDR3 DNA sequence: TGTGCCAGCAGTGAGGGGGCGCCCGACGAGCAGTACTTC. Translated: CASSEGAPDEQYF.

This clone was counted a single time. The chain has TRBV27 and TRBJ2-1; D is uncertain. Trimming shortened V by 1 base and J by 4 bases, and 8 bases separated the two germline ends. CDR3 length: 14 amino acids. In germline, CDR1 is MNHEY, CDR2 SMNVEV (reference sequence). CDR3 loop: CASSLWPGYNEQFF. For the CDR3, the DNA is TGTGCCAGCAGTTTATGGCCCGGGTACAATGAGCAGTTCTTC.

The chain recombines TRBV19 with TRBJ2-2, with a weak D call TRBD1 (5 bases). Trimming shortened V by 3 bases and J by 6 bases, and 11 bases separated the two germline ends. CDR3 size: 14 residues. The germline V gene encodes CDR1 LNHDA and CDR2 SQIVND (reference sequence). This CDR3 reads CASSIGAGAGELFF. CDR3 DNA: TGTGCCAGTAGTATTGGGGCAGGCGCCGGGGAGCTGTTTTTT.

This sequence joins TRBV5-5 and TRBJ2-1; 14 nucleotides match TRBD2. The germline V gene has CDR1 SGHKS and CDR2 YYEKEE (reference sequence). The CDR3 spans 19 residues. Unmatched junction bases numbered 13, after V lost 5 bases and J lost 3 bases. CDR3 nucleotide sequence: TGTGCCAGCAGTCCTCCGGGGACTAGCGGGGGAACAAGCTACAATGAGCAGTTCTTC. It translates to CASSPPGTSGGTSYNEQFF.

CDR3 region: CASSFVDTGELFF. DNA for the CDR3: TGTGCCAGCAGTTTTGTAGACACCGGGGAGCTGTTTTTT. This chain links TRBV28 with TRBJ2-2; D remains ambiguous. V was cut by 3 bases and J by 3 bases, with 5 bases left in between. The CDR3 has 13 residues. CDR1 is MDHEN and CDR2 is SYDVKM in the germline V gene.

The table lists this clone with a count of one. This chain links TRBV19 with TRBJ2-1; 7 bases fit TRBD2. Looked up from germline, CDR1 is LNHDA and CDR2 is SQIVND (reference sequence). After removal of 5 bases from V and 3 bases from J, the junction contained 4 bases not matched to a gene. The CDR3 runs to 14 residues. The CDR3 coding sequence is TGTGCCAGTAGTTGGCGGGAGTTCTACAATGAGCAGTTCTTC. Its translation: CASSWREFYNEQFF.

This chain connects TRBV5-4 to TRBJ2-5, with TRBD1 as a possible D gene (5 bases). Deletions cut 4 bases from V and 1 base from J, with 11 bases between. This CDR3 is 14 amino acids long. In germline, CDR1 is SGHNT, CDR2 YYREEE (reference sequence). CDR3 bases: TGTGCCAGCAGCAGATCAGGGCCCCAAGAGACCCAGTACTTC. It is translated as CASSRSGPQETQYF.

This clone was detected a few times. This chain connects TRBV28 to TRBJ1-5, with 9 bases fitting TRBD1. This CDR3 spans 15 amino acids. Trimming cost V 5 bases and J 5 bases; bases outside gene matches: 7. Per the germline V gene, CDR1 is MDHEN and CDR2 is SYDVKM. This CDR3 reads CASSQPGQGDQPQHF. CDR3 coding DNA: TGTGCCAGCAGTCAACCGGGACAGGGCGATCAGCCCCAGCATTTT.

A few counts support this clone. The rearrangement uses TRBV19 and TRBJ1-3, with D hard to call. This CDR3 contains 11 residues. Trimming left V 7 bases short and J 2 bases short, with 3 bases between. Germline assignment: CDR1 LNHDA and CDR2 SQIVND (reference sequence). The CDR3 protein is CASTAGNTIYF. CDR3 nucleotide sequence: TGTGCCAGTACGGCTGGAAACACCATATATTTT.

This clone was picked up one time. The chain carries TRBV5-5 and TRBJ1-2; tentative D call: TRBD1 (5 bases). Germline V gene sequence: CDR1 SGHKS, CDR2 YYEKEE (reference sequence). V lost 4 bases and J 3 bases, leaving 16 bases between the germline ends. The CDR3 is made up of 15 amino acids. The CDR3 reads CASSAGSIRDYGYTF. CDR3 sequence (DNA): TGTGCCAGCAGCGCAGGGTCTATTCGGGACTATGGCTACACCTTC.

The chain employs TRBV9 and TRBJ2-1, with a possible D match to TRBD2 (6 bases). CDR3 size: 14 residues. V shed 0 bases and J shed 4 bases, with 8 bases lying between them. Germline V lookup: CDR1 SGDLS, CDR2 YYNGEE. The CDR3 DNA follows: TGTGCCAGCAGCGTAGCGGGGACTTACAATGAGCAGTTCTTC. It yields the protein CASSVAGTYNEQFF. The entire variable domain, with the rest obtained from reference TRBV9 and TRBJ2-1, is as follows: DSGVTQTPKHLITATGQRVTLRCSPRSGDLSVYWYQQSLDQGLQFLIQYYNGEERAKGNILERFSAQQFPDLHSELNLSSLELGDSALYFCASSVAGTYNEQFFGPGTRLTVL.

The chain is built from TRBV11-1 and TRBJ2-5; D not resolved. Per germline, CDR1 SGHAT and CDR2 FQDESV (reference sequence). The CDR3 covers 12 residues. V lost 0 bases and J lost 5, with 4 bases in between. The CDR3, as DNA: TGTGCCAGCAGCTTAGCGCAGGAGACCCAGTACTTC. Amino acids: CASSLAQETQYF.

The chain is built from TRBV14 and TRBJ2-1, with a possible D match to TRBD2 (6 bases). Germline loops: CDR1 SGHDN, CDR2 FVKESK. Deletions cut 1 base from V and 8 bases from J, with 12 bases between. CDR3 size: 14 residues. This CDR3 reads CASSQVGGADEQFF. In DNA form, the CDR3 reads TGTGCCAGCAGCCAAGTAGGCGGGGCCGATGAGCAGTTCTTC. Full variable domain (remainder filled in from reference TRBV14 and TRBJ2-1): EAGVTQFPSHSVIEKGQTVTLRCDPISGHDNLYWYRRVMGKEIKFLLHFVKESKQDESGMPNNRFLAERTGGTYSTLKVQPAELEDSGVYFCASSQVGGADEQFFGPGTRLTVL.

This rearrangement joins TRBV6-8 to TRBJ1-5; the D gene is possibly TRBD1 (5 bases). This CDR3 comprises 14 residues. Trimming cost V 7 bases and J 3 bases, with 13 bases left between them. The germline CDR1 and CDR2 sequences are MNHGY and SAAAGT. CDR3 loop: CASMTRGFNQPQHF. The DNA of the CDR3 is TGTGCCAGCATGACGCGGGGGTTCAATCAGCCCCAGCATTTT.

In regard to this clone: The junction differs from germline at one of its ends, possibly a read error. The rearrangement joins TRBV7-7 to TRBJ2-2, with D tentatively TRBD2 (5 bases). This CDR3 has 15 amino acids. Germline V gene sequence: CDR1 SSHAT, CDR2 FNYEAQ (reference sequence). For the CDR3, the DNA is TGTGCTAGCAGCTTAGCGCTACAGAACACCGGGGAGCTGTTTTTT. This gives the protein CASSLALQNTGELFF.

The chain carries TRBV29-1 and TRBJ2-7; 11 bases fit TRBD1. The CDR3 covers 15 residues. Germline V gives CDR1 SQVTM, CDR2 ANQGSEA. The J segment lost 5 bases and the V segment lost 4 bases, leaving 10 bases of the junction unmatched. The CDR3 region is CSVVGTGGNFHEQYF. In DNA form, the CDR3 reads TGCAGCGTTGTAGGGACAGGGGGTAATTTTCACGAGCAGTACTTC.

The chain employs TRBV5-1 and TRBJ2-2; tentative D call: TRBD1 (6 bases). The germline gives CDR1 SGHRS, CDR2 YFSETQ. Trimming removed 3 bases at V and 4 bases at J, with 7 bases between. The CDR3 runs to 13 residues. In DNA form, the CDR3 reads TGCGCCAGCAGCTCGGACAGCACCGGGGAGCTGTTTTTT. Its translation: CASSSDSTGELFF.

The chain combines TRBV28 with TRBJ2-3; a possible D gene is TRBD1 (5 bases). The CDR3 has 14 amino acids. Germline CDR1 reads MDHEN; CDR2 reads SYDVKM. V lost 8 bases and J 2 bases, leaving 14 bases between the germline ends. The CDR3 region has the DNA TGTGCCAGCGCCGTCGTAGGGGCCACAGATACGCAGTATTTT. Residues: CASAVVGATDTQYF.

The chain links TRBV27 to TRBJ1-2; a weak D match, TRBD1 (5 bases). Germline lookup yields CDR1 MNHEY and CDR2 SMNVEV (reference sequence). V was cut by 9 bases and J by 4 bases, with 12 bases left in between. The CDR3 extends over 12 amino acids. The CDR3 protein is CASSGAGYGYTF. The CDR3 DNA reads as TGTGCCAGTAGTGGGGCGGGCTATGGCTACACCTTC.

The V and J genes are TRBV27 and TRBJ2-7; 11 nucleotides match TRBD1. V was pared by 5 bases and J by 0 bases, with 3 bases of the junction left unmatched. Germline CDR1 reads MNHEY; CDR2 reads SMNVEV (reference sequence). The CDR3 totals 15 residues. The CDR3: CASSRDRGFSYEQYF. The CDR3 region has the DNA TGTGCCAGCAGTCGGGACAGGGGGTTCTCCTACGAGCAGTACTTC.

The chain joins TRBV5-5 to TRBJ2-5; no clear D. This CDR3 has 16 residues. The V gene lost 0 bases and the J gene lost 1 base, with 13 bases spanning the gap. Germline CDR1 and CDR2: SGHKS and YYEKEE (reference sequence). The CDR3 loop is CASSLVGPPSQETQYF. The CDR3 coding sequence is TGTGCCAGCAGCTTGGTTGGACCCCCGAGCCAAGAGACCCAGTACTTC. The full variable domain, its missing parts supplied by reference TRBV5-5 and TRBJ2-5, is DAGVTQSPTHLIKTRGQQVTLRCSPISGHKSVSWYQQVLGQGPQFIFQYYEKEERGRGNFPDRFSARQFPNYSSELNVNALLLGDSALYLCASSLVGPPSQETQYFGPGTRLLVL.

This sequence joins TRBV28 and TRBJ2-1, with a weak D call TRBD2 (6 bases). The ends were cut back, 6 bases at V and 4 bases at J, with 13 bases in the middle. Germline-derived CDR1 and CDR2 are MDHEN and SYDVKM. The CDR3 sequence is 14 residues long. The CDR3 bases are TGTGCCAGCAGCCGGGACTCCTCGTACAATGAGCAGTTCTTC. This sequence encodes CASSRDSSYNEQFF.

The chain combines TRBV4-1 with TRBJ2-7; 9 nucleotides agree with TRBD2. CDR3 length: 13 residues. Germline V gene lookup returns CDR1 MGHRA and CDR2 YSYEKL. The junction had 6 bases not matched to a gene; V was cut back by 5 bases and J by 7 bases. The CDR3, as DNA: TGCGCCAGCAGCTGGTCTAGCGGGAAGGAGCAGTACTTC. Protein product: CASSWSSGKEQYF.

The chain joins TRBV6-6 to TRBJ2-3, with D perhaps matching TRBD1 or TRBD2 (5 bases each). With 5 bases removed from V and 9 bases from J, the gap between germline ends came to 15 bases. The CDR3 covers 13 residues. CDR1 MNHNY and CDR2 SVGAGI come from the germline V gene (reference sequence). The CDR3 region is CASSPSSRDTQYF. The CDR3 bases are TGTGCCAGCAGTCCCTCGAGCAGGGACACGCAGTATTTT.

The V and J genes are TRBV4-1 and TRBJ2-7; the D gene is possibly TRBD2 (7 bases). Germline V gene lookup returns CDR1 MGHRA and CDR2 YSYEKL. Trimming left V 1 base short and J 2 bases short, with 12 bases between. The CDR3 sequence is 15 residues long. CDR3 protein: CASSQAAGATYEQYF. As DNA, the CDR3 is TGCGCCAGCAGCCAAGCGGCGGGGGCTACCTACGAGCAGTACTTC.

This clone was recorded only once. V is TRBV28 and J is TRBJ1-1; the D is unclear. This CDR3 is 13 amino acids long. CDR1 MDHEN and CDR2 SYDVKM come from the germline V gene. V gave up 5 bases and J gave up 2 bases, with 9 bases separating them. The CDR3 is CASSNALNTEAFF. The CDR3 region has the DNA TGTGCCAGCAGTAATGCACTAAACACTGAAGCTTTCTTT.

The rearrangement links TRBV7-3 to TRBJ2-2; D is unclear. This CDR3 spans 15 amino acids. Germline assignment: CDR1 SGHTA and CDR2 FQGTGA. V was shortened by 5 bases and J by 4 bases, with 14 bases between the two germline ends. The CDR3 sequence: CASSLDPGLTGELFF. In DNA form, the CDR3 reads TGTGCCAGCAGCCTCGATCCGGGTCTCACCGGGGAGCTGTTTTTT.